This T cell receptor beta chain came from a study of blood T cell repertoires in COVID-19. From germline, CDR1 is SQVTM and CDR2 ANQGSEA. This CDR3 is 16 amino acids long. V lost 1 base and J 2 bases, leaving 15 bases between the germline ends. The repertoire was sequenced with immunoSEQ multiplex PCR; TCRdb's copy has only in-frame clones and lacks some. The data show approximately 360,000 clones, over 80% seen once. Enrolled through a virtual design, the participants were between 18 and 89 years of age and came from 24 US areas. Two negative PCRs, clearance, or symptom resolution were required of recovered Cohort 3 donors.

The TCR sequence derives from a woman in her 50s who had recovered from COVID-19. The chain has TRBV29-1 and TRBJ2-1; TRBD1 might be the D (5 bases). Sample: PBMCs or T cells enriched from blood (not recorded which). The CDR3 bases are TGCAGCGTTGAAGGCTCAGGGCAATACACCTACAATGAGCAGTTCTTC. It is translated as CSVEGSGQYTYNEQFF.